Listed below are T cell receptor beta chains from one sample, sequenced in a study of T-cell reconstitution after alpha-beta-depleted transplantation in children. Via MiXCR, TCRdb re-called the PCR reads, giving one row per CDR3 protein. The sample consists of 380,000 or so distinct CDR3 sequences, less than 15% of them appearing once. The specimen comprised PBMCs, sampled from the stem cell graft. The origin of the receptors is a human donor who donated a stem cell graft to a child with Fanconi anemia. CDR3s include the opening cysteine and the closing phenylalanine or tryptophan.

j_call v_call cdr3_aa
TRBJ1-2 TRBV20-1 CSARPMGQGYYGYTF
TRBJ1-1 TRBV5-1 CASSLIPEGDTEAFF
TRBJ2-5 TRBV12-3/TRBV12-4 CASSYGTVDEAQYF
TRBJ2-6 TRBV4-2 CASSTFRDRLGFSGANVLTF
TRBJ1-1 TRBV5-1 CASSLNPEGTEAFF
TRBJ1-6 TRBV7-2 CASSSDVFGSPLHF
TRBJ1-5 TRBV5-5 CASSSGTGVQPQHF
TRBJ2-2 TRBV5-5 CASSPQGLNTGELFF
TRBJ2-1 TRBV5-6 CASSPEGGGLYDEQIF
TRBJ2-3 TRBV27 CASSRGRSTDTQYF
TRBJ2-7 TRBV7-3 CASSSGGASYEQYF
TRBJ2-3 TRBV6-2/TRBV6-3 CASSRRTGSTDTQYF
TRBJ1-5 TRBV5-6 CASSQSGTQQPQHF
TRBJ1-1 TRBV11-2 CASSLFRNPEAFF
TRBJ2-2 TRBV10-2 CASSKGYTGELFF
TRBJ2-5 TRBV7-8 CASSLARTGGQETQYF
TRBJ2-3 TRBV3-1 CASSYRQAGGRTDTQYF